This record concerns one T cell receptor (beta chain) sequence. The data are from a study of cytotoxic CD8 clonotypes in ibrutinib-treated CLL. Study information: Overall, 25 or so responses were partial and 2 complete; following median roughly 70 months, 14 patients stayed remitted and approximately 12 progressed.

Method: immunoSEQ multiplex PCR; TCRdb's copy keeps in-frame clones and lacks some. The sample contains more than 300,000 clones, roughly 79% of which appear only once. The receptor comes from a human donor with chronic lymphocytic leukemia. Sequenced here: PBMCs, sampled before ibrutinib treatment.

The CDR3 reads CASSLGPLVGETQYF. DNA of the CDR3: TGTGCCAGCAGCCTGGGCCCCCTCGTCGGTGAGACCCAGTACTTC. This sequence joins TRBV7-8 and TRBJ2-5; D not resolved. The CDR3 spans 15 residues. CDR1 and CDR2 from the germline V gene are SGHVS and FQNEAQ. V lost 5 bases, J lost 5 bases, and 18 bases lay in between.